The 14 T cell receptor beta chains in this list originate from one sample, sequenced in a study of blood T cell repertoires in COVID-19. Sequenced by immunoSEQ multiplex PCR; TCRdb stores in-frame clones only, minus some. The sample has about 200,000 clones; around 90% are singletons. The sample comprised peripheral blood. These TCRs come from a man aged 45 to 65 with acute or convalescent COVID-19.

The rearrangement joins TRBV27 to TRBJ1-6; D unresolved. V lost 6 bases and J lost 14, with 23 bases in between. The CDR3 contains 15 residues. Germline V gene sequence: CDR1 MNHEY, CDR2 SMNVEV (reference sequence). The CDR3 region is CASRGDGLPLMALHF. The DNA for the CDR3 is TGTGCCAGCAGGGGCGACGGCCTCCCGTTAATGGCCCTCCACTTT.

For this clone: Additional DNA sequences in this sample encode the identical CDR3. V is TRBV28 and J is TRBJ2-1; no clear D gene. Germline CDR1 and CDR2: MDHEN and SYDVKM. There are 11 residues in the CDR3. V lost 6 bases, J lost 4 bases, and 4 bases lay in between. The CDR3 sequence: CASSPYNEQFF. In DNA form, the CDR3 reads TGTGCCAGCAGCCCTTACAATGAGCAGTTCTTC.

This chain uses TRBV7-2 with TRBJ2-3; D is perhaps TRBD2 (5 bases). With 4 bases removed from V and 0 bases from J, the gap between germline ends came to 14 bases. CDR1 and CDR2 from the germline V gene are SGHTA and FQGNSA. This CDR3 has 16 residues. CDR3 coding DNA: TGTGCCAGCAGCTCGTTCCTAGCATCTAGCACAGATACGCAGTATTTT. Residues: CASSSFLASSTDTQYF. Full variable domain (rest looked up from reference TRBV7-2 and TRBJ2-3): GAGVSQSPSNKVTEKGKDVELRCDPISGHTALYWYRQSLGQGLEFLIYFQGNSAPDKSGLPSDRFSAERTGGSVSTLTIQRTQQEDSAVYLCASSSFLASSTDTQYFGPGTRLTVL.

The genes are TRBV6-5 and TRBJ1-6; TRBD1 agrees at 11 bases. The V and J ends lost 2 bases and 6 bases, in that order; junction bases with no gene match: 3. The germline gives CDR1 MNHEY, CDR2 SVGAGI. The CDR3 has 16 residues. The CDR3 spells CASSYTGTGGNSPLHF. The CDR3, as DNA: TGTGCCAGCAGTTACACCGGGACAGGGGGTAATTCACCCCTCCACTTT.

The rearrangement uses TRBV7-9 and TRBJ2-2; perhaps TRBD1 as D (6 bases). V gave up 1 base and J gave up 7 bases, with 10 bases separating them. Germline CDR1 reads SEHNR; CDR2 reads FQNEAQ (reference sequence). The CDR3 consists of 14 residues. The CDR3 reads CASSLGGGYGELFF. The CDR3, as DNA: TGTGCCAGCAGCTTAGGTGGGGGCTACGGGGAGCTGTTTTTT. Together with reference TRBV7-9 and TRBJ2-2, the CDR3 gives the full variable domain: DTGVSQNPRHKITKRGQNVTFRCDPISEHNRLYWYRQTLGQGPEFLTYFQNEAQLEKSRLLSDRFSAERPKGSFSTLEIQRTEQGDSAMYLCASSLGGGYGELFFGEGSRLTVL.

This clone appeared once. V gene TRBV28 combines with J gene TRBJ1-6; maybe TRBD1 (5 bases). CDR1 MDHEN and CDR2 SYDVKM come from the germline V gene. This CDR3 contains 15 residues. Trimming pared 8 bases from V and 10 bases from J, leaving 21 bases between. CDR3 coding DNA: TGTGCCAGCCGCGGATGGGGGGGTGGCAACTCACCCCTCCACTTT. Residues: CASRGWGGGNSPLHF.

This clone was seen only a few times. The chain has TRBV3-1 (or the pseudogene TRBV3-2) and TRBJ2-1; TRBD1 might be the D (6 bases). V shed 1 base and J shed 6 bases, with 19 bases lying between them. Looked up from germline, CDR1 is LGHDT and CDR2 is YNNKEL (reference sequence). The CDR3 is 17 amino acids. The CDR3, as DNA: TGTGCCAGCAGCCAAGTCTTGGGGGCCGGGGTCTTCAATGAGCAGTTCTTC. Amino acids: CASSQVLGAGVFNEQFF.

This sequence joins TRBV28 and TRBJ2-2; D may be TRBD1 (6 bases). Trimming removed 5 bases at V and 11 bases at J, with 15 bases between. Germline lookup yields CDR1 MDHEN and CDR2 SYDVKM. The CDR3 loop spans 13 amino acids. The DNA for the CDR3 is TGTGCCAGCAGTGAGGTTTCAGGGGCCGAGCTGTTTTTT. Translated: CASSEVSGAELFF.

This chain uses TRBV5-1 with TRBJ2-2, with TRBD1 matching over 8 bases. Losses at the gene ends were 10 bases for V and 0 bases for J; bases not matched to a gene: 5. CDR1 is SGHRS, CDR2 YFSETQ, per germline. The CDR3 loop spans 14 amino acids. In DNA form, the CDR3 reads TGCGCCGCCAGACAGGGGACGAACACCGGGGAGCTGTTTTTT. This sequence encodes CAARQGTNTGELFF.

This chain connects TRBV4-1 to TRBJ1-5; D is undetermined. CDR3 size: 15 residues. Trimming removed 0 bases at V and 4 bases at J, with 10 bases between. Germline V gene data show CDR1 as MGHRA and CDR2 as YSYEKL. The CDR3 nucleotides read TGCGCCAGCAGCCAAGACCCGGGGTGGAATCAGCCCCAGCATTTT. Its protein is CASSQDPGWNQPQHF.

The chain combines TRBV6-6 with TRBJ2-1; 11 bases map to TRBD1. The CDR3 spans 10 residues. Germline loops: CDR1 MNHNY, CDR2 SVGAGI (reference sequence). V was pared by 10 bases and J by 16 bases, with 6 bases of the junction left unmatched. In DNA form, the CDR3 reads TGTGCCATAGGGACAGGGGGTCTTTTCTTC. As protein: CAIGTGGLFF.

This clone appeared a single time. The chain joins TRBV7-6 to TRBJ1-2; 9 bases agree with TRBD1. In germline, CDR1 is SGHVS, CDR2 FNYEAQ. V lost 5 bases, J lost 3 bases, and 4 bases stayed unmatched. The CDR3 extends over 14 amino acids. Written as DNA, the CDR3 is TGTGCCAGCAGCCCCGGACAGGGGTACTATGGCTACACCTTC. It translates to CASSPGQGYYGYTF.

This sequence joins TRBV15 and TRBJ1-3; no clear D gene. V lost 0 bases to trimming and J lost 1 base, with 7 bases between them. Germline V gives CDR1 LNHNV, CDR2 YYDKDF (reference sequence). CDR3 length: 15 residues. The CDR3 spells CATSRDLFSGNTIYF. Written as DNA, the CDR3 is TGTGCCACCAGCAGAGATCTCTTTTCTGGAAACACCATATATTTT.

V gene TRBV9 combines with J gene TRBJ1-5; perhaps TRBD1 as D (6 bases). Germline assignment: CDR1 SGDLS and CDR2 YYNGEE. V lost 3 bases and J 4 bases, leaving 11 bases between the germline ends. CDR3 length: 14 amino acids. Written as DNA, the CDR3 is TGTGCCAGCAGCGAGGGAGGGGGAAATCAGCCCCAGCATTTT. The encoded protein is CASSEGGGNQPQHF. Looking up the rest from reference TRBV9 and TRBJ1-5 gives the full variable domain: DSGVTQTPKHLITATGQRVTLRCSPRSGDLSVYWYQQSLDQGLQFLIQYYNGEERAKGNILERFSAQQFPDLHSELNLSSLELGDSALYFCASSEGGGNQPQHFGDGTRLSIL.